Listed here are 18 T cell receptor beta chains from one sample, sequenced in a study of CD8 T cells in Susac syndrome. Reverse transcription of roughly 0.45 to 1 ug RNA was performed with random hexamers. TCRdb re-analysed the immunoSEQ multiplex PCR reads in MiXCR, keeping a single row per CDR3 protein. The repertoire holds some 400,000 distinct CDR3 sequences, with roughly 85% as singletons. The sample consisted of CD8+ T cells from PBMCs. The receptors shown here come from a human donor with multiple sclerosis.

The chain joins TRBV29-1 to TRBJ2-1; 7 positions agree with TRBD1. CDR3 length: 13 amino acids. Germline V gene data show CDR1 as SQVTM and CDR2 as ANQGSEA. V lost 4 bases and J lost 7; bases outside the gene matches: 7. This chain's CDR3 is CSVGTGPGNEQFF. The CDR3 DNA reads TGCAGCGTTGGGACAGGTCCCGGGAATGAGCAGTTCTTC.

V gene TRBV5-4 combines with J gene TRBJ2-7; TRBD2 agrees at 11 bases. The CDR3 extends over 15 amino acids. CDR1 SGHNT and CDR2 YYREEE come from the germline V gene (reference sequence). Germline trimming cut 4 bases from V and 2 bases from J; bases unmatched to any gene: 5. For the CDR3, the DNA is TGTGCCAGCAGCAAGGGACTAGCGGATCCCTACGAGCAGTACTTC. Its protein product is CASSKGLADPYEQYF.

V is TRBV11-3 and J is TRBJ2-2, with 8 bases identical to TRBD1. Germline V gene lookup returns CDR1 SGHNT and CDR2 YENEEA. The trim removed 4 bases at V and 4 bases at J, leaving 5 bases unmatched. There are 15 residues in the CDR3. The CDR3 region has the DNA TGTGCCAGCAGCTCAGGGGGCGTCGGCACCGGGGAGCTGTTTTTT. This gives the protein CASSSGGVGTGELFF.

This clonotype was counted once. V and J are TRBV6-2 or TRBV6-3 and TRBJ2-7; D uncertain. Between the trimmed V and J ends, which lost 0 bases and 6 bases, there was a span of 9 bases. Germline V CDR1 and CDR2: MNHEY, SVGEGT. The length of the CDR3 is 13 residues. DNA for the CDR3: TGTGCCAGCAGTTACTCGGCGACCGCCGAGCAGTACTTC. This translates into CASSYSATAEQYF.

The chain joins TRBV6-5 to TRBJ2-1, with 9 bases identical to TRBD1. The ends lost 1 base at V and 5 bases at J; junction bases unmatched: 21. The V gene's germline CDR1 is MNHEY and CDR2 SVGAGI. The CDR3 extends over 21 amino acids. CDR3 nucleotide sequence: TGTGCCAGCAGTTACTTCACACCGGGACAGGGTTTAGGGGACCGGGACAATGAGCAGTTCTTC. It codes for CASSYFTPGQGLGDRDNEQFF.

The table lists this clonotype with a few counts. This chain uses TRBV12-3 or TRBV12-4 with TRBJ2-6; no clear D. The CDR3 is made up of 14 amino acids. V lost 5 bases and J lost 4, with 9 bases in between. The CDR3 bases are TGTGCCAGCAGTCCCATCGACGGGGCCAACGTCCTGACTTTC. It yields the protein CASSPIDGANVLTF.

In DNA, the CDR3 is TGTGCCAGCTCAACGGGACAGGGGGACACCGGGGAGCTGTTTTTT. Its protein product is CASSTGQGDTGELFF. This rearrangement joins TRBV18 to TRBJ2-2; 11 bases align to TRBD1. Germline loops: CDR1 KGHSH, CDR2 LQKENI. The CDR3 spans 15 residues. Unmatched junction bases numbered 2, after V lost 5 bases and J lost 3 bases.

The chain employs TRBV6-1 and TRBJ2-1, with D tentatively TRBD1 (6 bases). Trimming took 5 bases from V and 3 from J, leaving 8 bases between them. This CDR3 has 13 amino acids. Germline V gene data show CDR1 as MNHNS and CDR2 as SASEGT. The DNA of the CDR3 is TGTGCCAGCAGTTGGACAGTCTACAATGAGCAGTTCTTC. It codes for CASSWTVYNEQFF.

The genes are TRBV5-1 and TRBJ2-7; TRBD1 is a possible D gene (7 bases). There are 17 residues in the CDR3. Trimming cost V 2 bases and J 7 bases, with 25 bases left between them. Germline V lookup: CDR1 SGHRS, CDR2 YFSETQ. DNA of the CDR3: TGCGCCAGCAGCTTCGAAAGCTGGGCAGGGGGACTCCAGGAGCAGTACTTC. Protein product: CASSFESWAGGLQEQYF.

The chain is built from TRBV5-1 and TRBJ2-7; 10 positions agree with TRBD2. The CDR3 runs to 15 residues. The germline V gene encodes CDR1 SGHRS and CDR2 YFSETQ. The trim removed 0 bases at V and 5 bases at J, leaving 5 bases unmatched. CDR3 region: CASSLAAGGPHEQYF. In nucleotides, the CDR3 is TGCGCCAGCAGCTTGGCAGCGGGAGGGCCCCACGAGCAGTACTTC.

The CDR3 region has the DNA TGTGCCAGCGCAACTAGCGGATACAATGAGCAGTTCTTC. It is translated as CASATSGYNEQFF. The chain recombines TRBV6-5 with TRBJ2-1, with 8 bases lining up with TRBD2. Germline assignment: CDR1 MNHEY and CDR2 SVGAGI. The CDR3 is made up of 13 amino acids. With 8 bases clipped from V and 4 bases from J, the junction kept 4 bases outside the gene matches.

The CDR3 DNA reads as TGTGCCAGCAGCTTAAACTCGGGGAACGACGGGGAGCTGTTTTTT. This sequence encodes CASSLNSGNDGELFF. The chain joins TRBV3-1 to TRBJ2-2, with D maybe TRBD2 (5 bases). Germline CDR1 reads LGHDT; CDR2 reads YNNKEL (reference sequence). The V gene lost 5 bases and the J gene lost 7 bases, with 17 bases spanning the gap. The CDR3 length is 15 residues.

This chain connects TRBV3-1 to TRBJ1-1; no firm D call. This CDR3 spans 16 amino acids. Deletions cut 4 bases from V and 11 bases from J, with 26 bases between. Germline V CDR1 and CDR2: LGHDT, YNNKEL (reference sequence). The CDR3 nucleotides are TGTGCCAGCAGCCCGACCGTGACGGAATCCTTCAAGTGGGCTTTCTTT. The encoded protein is CASSPTVTESFKWAFF.

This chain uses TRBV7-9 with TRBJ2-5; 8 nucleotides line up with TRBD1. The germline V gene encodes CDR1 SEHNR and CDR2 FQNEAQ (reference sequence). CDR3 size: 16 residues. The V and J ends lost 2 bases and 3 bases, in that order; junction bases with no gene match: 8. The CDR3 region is CASSLFTGQGEETQYF. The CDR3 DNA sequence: TGTGCCAGCAGCTTATTTACCGGACAGGGTGAAGAGACCCAGTACTTC.

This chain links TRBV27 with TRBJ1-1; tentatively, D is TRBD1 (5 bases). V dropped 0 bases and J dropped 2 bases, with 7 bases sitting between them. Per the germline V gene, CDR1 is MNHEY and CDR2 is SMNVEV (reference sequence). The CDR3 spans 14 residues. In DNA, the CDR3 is TGTGCCAGCAGTTTATCGGGGGATAACACTGAAGCTTTCTTT. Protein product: CASSLSGDNTEAFF.

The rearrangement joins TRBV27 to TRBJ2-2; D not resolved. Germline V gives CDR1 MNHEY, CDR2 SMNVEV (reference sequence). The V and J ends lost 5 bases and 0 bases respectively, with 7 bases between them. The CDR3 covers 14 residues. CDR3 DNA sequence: TGTGCCAGCAGTACATACCCGAACACCGGGGAGCTGTTTTTT. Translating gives CASSTYPNTGELFF.

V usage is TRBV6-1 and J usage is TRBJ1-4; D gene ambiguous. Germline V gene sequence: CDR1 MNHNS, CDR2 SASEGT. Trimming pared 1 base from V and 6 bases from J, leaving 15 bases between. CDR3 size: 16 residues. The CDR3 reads CASSEEFKVGDEKLFF. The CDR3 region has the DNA TGTGCCAGCAGTGAAGAATTTAAGGTCGGAGATGAAAAACTGTTTTTT.

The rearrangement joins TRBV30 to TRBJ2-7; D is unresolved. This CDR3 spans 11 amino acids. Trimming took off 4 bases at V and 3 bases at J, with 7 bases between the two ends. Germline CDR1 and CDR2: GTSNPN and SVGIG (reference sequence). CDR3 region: CAWKAGYEQYF. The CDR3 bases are TGTGCCTGGAAGGCAGGCTACGAGCAGTACTTC.